The next 22 T cell receptor beta chains were all read from a single sample in a study of T cells in Graves' hyperthyroidism and ophthalmopathy. The CDR3 regions of TCR beta were amplified from RNA transcripts. The TCR CDR3 first-round RT-PCR relied on the HTBI primer set. Each CDR3 protein is one row after TCRdb ran MiXCR on the multiplex PCR reads. The sample has approximately 720,000 distinct CDR3 sequences, 15% to 20% seen once; the top ten hold 16%. The material sequenced was blood. The receptors were sampled from a woman in her forties or fifties with Graves' hyperthyroidism that later progressed to Graves' ophthalmopathy.

V usage is TRBV18 and J usage is TRBJ2-3; 8 bases fit TRBD2. The CDR3 length is 16 residues. V lost 3 bases to trimming and J lost 1 base; unmatched junction nucleotides: 6. Germline V gives CDR1 KGHSH, CDR2 LQKENI. This CDR3 reads CASSPRSGRGTDTQYF. CDR3 sequence (DNA): TGTGCCAGCTCACCCCGAAGCGGGAGAGGCACAGATACGCAGTATTTT. Variable domain in full (rest from reference TRBV18 and TRBJ2-3): NAGVMQNPRHLVRRRGQEARLRCSPMKGHSHVYWYRQLPEEGLKFMVYLQKENIIDESGMPKERFSAEFPKEGPSILRIQQVVRGDSAAYFCASSPRSGRGTDTQYFGPGTRLTVL.

This clonotype appeared a few times. The gene calls are TRBV7-9 and TRBJ1-5; D unclear. The CDR3 totals 13 residues. In germline, CDR1 is SEHNR, CDR2 FQNEAQ (reference sequence). V dropped 1 base and J dropped 6 bases, with 7 bases sitting between them. Written as DNA, the CDR3 is TGTGCCAGCAGCTTAGAGAAGGGTCAGCCCCAGCATTTT. It translates to CASSLEKGQPQHF.

This clonotype was counted ten times or more. The chain carries TRBV5-1 and TRBJ1-1; D gene ambiguous. CDR1 is SGHRS, CDR2 YFSETQ, per germline. The V end lost 7 bases, the J end lost 4 bases, and 11 bases lay between the germline ends. CDR3 length: 12 residues. The DNA of the CDR3 is TGCGCCAGCGGGCTGAGTGGCACTGAAGCTTTCTTT. It encodes CASGLSGTEAFF.

The CDR3 region is CASSVRGQGYTGELFF. DNA of the CDR3: TGTGCCAGCAGCGTACGGGGACAGGGATACACCGGGGAGCTGTTTTTT. The J gene is TRBJ2-2, the V gene TRBV9, with 9 nucleotides matching TRBD1. Looked up from germline, CDR1 is SGDLS and CDR2 is YYNGEE. The CDR3 is 16 residues long. V was pared by 1 base and J by 3 bases, with 4 bases of the junction left unmatched.

This clonotype came up a few times. This rearrangement joins TRBV7-3 to TRBJ2-2; 7 bases are a match to TRBD2. The germline CDR1 and CDR2 sequences are SGHTA and FQGTGA. The CDR3 has 15 residues. Trimming cost V 4 bases and J 7 bases; bases outside gene matches: 9. The CDR3 region has the DNA TGTGCCAGCAGCTCCATTACTAGCGCTGGCGGGGAGCTGTTTTTT. Its protein product is CASSSITSAGGELFF.

This chain links TRBV29-1 with TRBJ2-1, with D possibly TRBD2 on 6 matching bases. Germline loops: CDR1 SQVTM, CDR2 ANQGSEA. The CDR3 loop spans 13 amino acids. V was cut by 4 bases and J by 2 bases, with 9 bases left in between. This CDR3 is CSVVGGAYNEQFF. For the CDR3, the DNA is TGCAGCGTTGTGGGAGGCGCCTACAATGAGCAGTTCTTC.

V usage is TRBV6-2 or TRBV6-3 and J usage is TRBJ2-1; a weak D match, TRBD2 (5 bases). CDR1 is MNHEY, CDR2 SVGEGT, per germline. This CDR3 region has 11 residues. The ends were cut back, 2 bases at V and 9 bases at J, with 5 bases in the middle. The CDR3 loop reads CASSYSGEQFF. CDR3 in DNA: TGTGCCAGCAGTTACAGCGGTGAGCAGTTCTTC.

This clonotype appeared a few times. The chain joins TRBV2 to TRBJ1-2; D remains unclear. The CDR3 spans 15 residues. Trimming took off 4 bases at V and 8 bases at J, with 20 bases between the two ends. Germline assignment: CDR1 SNHLY and CDR2 FYNNEI. The CDR3 sequence: CASSGATQYVFGYTF. For the CDR3, the DNA is TGTGCCAGCAGTGGAGCTACCCAATATGTTTTCGGCTACACCTTC.

In nucleotides, the CDR3 is TGTGCCAGTAGTGTTGGTGTCATGAACACTGAAGCTTTCTTT. Protein sequence: CASSVGVMNTEAFF. The rearrangement links TRBV19 to TRBJ1-1, with no clear D. The CDR3 has 14 residues. CDR1 is LNHDA and CDR2 is SQIVND in the germline V gene (reference sequence). V lost 5 bases and J lost 0, with 10 bases in between.

In its sample, this clonotype was seen a few times. The V call is TRBV12-3 or TRBV12-4, the J call TRBJ2-3; 10 nucleotides agree with TRBD2. V shed 11 bases, J shed 2 bases, and the junction held 7 bases outside the gene matches. CDR3 length: 14 residues. This chain's CDR3 is CAGASGGTTDTQYF. The CDR3 region has the DNA TGTGCCGGGGCTAGCGGGGGTACCACAGATACGCAGTATTTT.

The rearrangement joins TRBV20-1 to TRBJ2-7, with TRBD1 matching 12 bases. The CDR3 has 19 residues. Germline lookup yields CDR1 DFQATT and CDR2 SNEGSKA (reference sequence). V gave up 1 base and J gave up 4 bases; unmatched junction bases: 17. CDR3 region: CSARVLPGQGAGGNYEQYF. CDR3 DNA: TGCAGTGCTAGAGTACTACCGGGACAGGGGGCGGGGGGGAATTACGAGCAGTACTTC.

The chain recombines TRBV6-5 with TRBJ2-1; the match to TRBD2 covers 10 bases. The CDR3 is 17 amino acids. Trimming removed 8 bases from V and 5 bases from J; junction bases left unmatched: 15. CDR1 MNHEY and CDR2 SVGAGI come from the germline V gene. DNA for the CDR3: TGTGCCAGCCAGGGGCAGGGGATAGCGGGGGGCCACAATGAGCAGTTCTTC. Amino acids: CASQGQGIAGGHNEQFF.

This clonotype was observed a few times. The chain employs TRBV5-8 and TRBJ1-2, with D perhaps matching TRBD1 (6 bases). V shed 3 bases and J shed 4 bases, with 10 bases lying between them. CDR1 is SGHTS, CDR2 YDEGEE, per germline. The CDR3 is 13 amino acids. The CDR3 coding sequence is TGTGCCAGCAGCTCACAGGGACCCTATGGCTACACCTTC. Protein product: CASSSQGPYGYTF.

This clonotype occurred many times. The rearrangement links TRBV7-2 to TRBJ2-5; D gene ambiguous. This CDR3 region has 15 residues. The V end lost 0 bases, the J end lost 5 bases, and 13 bases lay between the germline ends. Germline CDR1 is SGHTA and CDR2 is FQGNSA. The CDR3 here is CASSLALGSLETQYF. The CDR3 region has the DNA TGTGCCAGCAGCTTAGCGCTGGGGTCTTTGGAGACCCAGTACTTC.

This clonotype was counted between two and nine times. The V call is TRBV4-1, the J call TRBJ1-2; tentatively, D is TRBD1 (6 bases). V was clipped by 5 bases and J by 7 bases, with 17 bases between them. The germline gives CDR1 MGHRA, CDR2 YSYEKL. This CDR3 comprises 14 residues. CDR3 amino acids: CASSFERGGSGYTF. The CDR3 DNA follows: TGCGCCAGCAGCTTTGAACGGGGGGGCTCTGGCTACACCTTC.

The V gene is TRBV9, the J gene TRBJ2-7; 8 bases are a match to TRBD2. This CDR3 contains 15 residues. Germline V lookup: CDR1 SGDLS, CDR2 YYNGEE. V was pared by 0 bases and J by 6 bases, with 8 bases of the junction left unmatched. CDR3 residues: CASSVDPGGPGEQYF. For the CDR3, the DNA is TGTGCCAGCAGCGTAGACCCGGGGGGGCCGGGCGAGCAGTACTTC.

Of note for this clonotype: This may stem from a read error, because a much larger clone lies one nucleotide away. The chain joins TRBV2 to TRBJ2-2, with a possible D match to TRBD2 (6 bases). The CDR3 runs 11 residues. Germline V CDR1 and CDR2: SNHLY, FYNNEI. The CDR3: CASSGGGELSF. CDR3 DNA sequence: TGTGCCAGCAGTGGAGGCGGGGAGCTGTCTTTT.

This rearrangement joins TRBV12-3 or TRBV12-4 to TRBJ2-7; perhaps TRBD1 as D (5 bases). V was cut by 2 bases and J by 0 bases, with 11 bases left in between. This CDR3 has 15 residues. The CDR3 region has the DNA TGTGCCAGCAGTTTAACAGGCTACCTCTCCTACGAGCAGTACTTC. Protein: CASSLTGYLSYEQYF.

There are many counts of this clonotype. The chain joins TRBV7-9 to TRBJ2-5; TRBD2 matches 15 bases. J was trimmed by 1 base and V by 5 bases; bases with no gene match: 5. Germline values: CDR1 SEHNR, CDR2 FQNEAQ (reference sequence). The length of the CDR3 is 17 residues. Written as DNA, the CDR3 is TGTGCCAGCAGCGCGCCGGGACTAGCGGGGGGCCAAGAGACCCAGTACTTC. Translated, it gives CASSAPGLAGGQETQYF.

This clonotype was counted ten times or more. V is TRBV12-3 or TRBV12-4 and J is TRBJ2-7; D is uncertain. This CDR3 comprises 13 residues. Trimming shortened V by 0 bases and J by 6 bases, and 9 bases separated the two germline ends. The DNA of the CDR3 is TGTGCCAGCAGTTTAGCTCTTGTAGGCGAGCAGTACTTC. This sequence encodes CASSLALVGEQYF.

The chain combines TRBV4-1 with TRBJ2-3; D gene uncertain. From germline, CDR1 is MGHRA and CDR2 YSYEKL. V was trimmed by 2 bases and J by 5 bases, leaving 5 bases between them. This CDR3 contains 12 residues. This chain's CDR3 is CASSQSQDTQYF. CDR3 nucleotides: TGCGCCAGCAGCCAATCCCAAGATACGCAGTATTTT.

This clonotype was recorded many times. This chain links TRBV20-1 with TRBJ2-5; TRBD2 agrees at 10 bases. Looked up from germline, CDR1 is DFQATT and CDR2 is SNEGSKA (reference sequence). The CDR3 consists of 16 residues. The ends lost 1 base at V and 3 bases at J; junction bases unmatched: 8. The CDR3: CSARVNPGLAEETQYF. The DNA of the CDR3 is TGCAGTGCTAGAGTTAACCCCGGACTAGCGGAAGAGACCCAGTACTTC.